This T cell receptor beta chain comes out of a study of cytotoxic CD8 clonotypes in ibrutinib-treated CLL. Study-level results: Different sampling times were used for sustained-remission and progressing patients. At progression, clonality fell back toward baseline after rising at ibrutinib response. Baseline clonality, above age-matched healthy donor levels, tracked circulating CD8+ T-cell counts.

Deep sequencing aimed at 1 in 200,000 to 1 in 1 million T cells' resolution. Profiled with immunoSEQ multiplex PCR; TCRdb holds only in-frame clones, not every one. Of some 300,000 clones in the sample, around four fifths are singletons; the top ten hold 5% to 7%. As regards this clone: The antigen remains undetermined.

This CDR3 contains 11 residues. Trimming pared 9 bases from V and 5 bases from J, leaving 11 bases between. The chain uses TRBV5-7 and TRBJ2-5; D is unclear. TRBV5-7 is an ORF, with its function uncertain. This receptor was obtained from a human donor with chronic lymphocytic leukemia. The sample was PBMCs, taken before ibrutinib treatment. Here the CDR3 DNA reads TGTGCCACCCGCCACCGGGAGACCCAGTACTTC. Protein product: CATRHRETQYF.